This TCR beta chain appears in the sequencing data of a study of T cells in Graves' hyperthyroidism and ophthalmopathy. The CDR3 extends over 13 amino acids. The V end lost 3 bases, the J end lost 5 bases, and 10 bases lay between the germline ends. RNA transcripts served as the template for amplifying TCR beta CDR3 regions. A first-round RT-PCR of the TCR CDR3 used the HTBI primer set. TCRdb re-derived calls from the multiplex PCR reads in MiXCR, one entry per CDR3 protein. The data show about 270,000 distinct CDR3 sequences, approximately 21% seen once. This clonotype was seen a few times. The material sequenced was blood. This sequence originates from a man in his thirties or forties with Graves' ophthalmopathy. This rearrangement joins TRBV12-3 or TRBV12-4 to TRBJ1-2; D remains ambiguous. In nucleotides, the CDR3 is TGTGCCAGCAGTTTCGCAGCAACTTATGGCTACACCTTC. Translation: CASSFAATYGYTF.